This section outlines one T cell receptor (beta chain) sequence together with its context. The target antigen is unknown. UMI-labeled 5' RACE was used, and it produced the TCR beta libraries. No DNA is given; TCRdb re-called the 5' RACE reads and lists each CDR3 protein once. This listing includes roughly 12,000 distinct CDR3 sequences. Negative magnetic separation enriched total CD8+ T cells. CDR3 length: 12 amino acids. The germline CDR1 and CDR2 sequences are MGHRA and YSYEKL. The data belong to a study of human CD8 memory T cell subsets. Study-level findings and limits: A similarly high level of diversity characterized stem-like memory and precursor exhausted T cells, unlike effector memory cells.

This chain uses TRBV4-1 with TRBJ2-1; TCRdb lists TRBD2, though no DNA is available to test this call. The sequence derives from a human donor in good health. The source material was CD8+ T cells from PBMCs. The CDR3 spells CASRGEENEQFF.